The 15 T cell receptor beta chains in this list originate from one sample, sequenced in a study of T cell responses to AZD1222 COVID-19 vaccine. Profiling relied on immunoSEQ multiplex PCR, and the TCRdb table lists in-frame clones only, not all of them. The data show 130,000 to 150,000 clones, about 91% seen once. The sample in question was peripheral blood, obtained on day 0 of AZD1222 vaccination. The receptors were sampled from an adult in good health.

The chain employs TRBV4-1 and TRBJ1-1, with 10 nucleotides matching TRBD1. Germline trimming cut 6 bases from V and 1 base from J; bases unmatched to any gene: 5. Germline CDR1 and CDR2: MGHRA and YSYEKL. The CDR3 is made up of 15 amino acids. DNA for the CDR3: TGCGCCAGCAGTGCGGGACAGGGGCCGAACACTGAAGCTTTCTTT. This sequence encodes CASSAGQGPNTEAFF.

This clone was counted only a few times. The rearrangement links TRBV11-2 to TRBJ2-7; 12 bases align to TRBD1. The ends lost 6 bases at V and 7 bases at J; junction bases unmatched: 13. From germline, CDR1 is SGHAT and CDR2 FQNNGV. This CDR3 has 16 amino acids. CDR3 in DNA: TGTGCCAGCAGTTCACTCCGGGACAGGGGGCCGCGGGAGCAGTACTTC. Translating it yields CASSSLRDRGPREQYF.

This clone was detected only a few times. This rearrangement joins TRBV7-9 to TRBJ1-1; D ambiguous. The germline V gene has CDR1 SEHNR and CDR2 FQNEAQ (reference sequence). This CDR3 is built from 14 residues. Trimming cost V 3 bases and J 4 bases, with 12 bases left between them. DNA for the CDR3: TGTGCCAGCAGCTTCATGGAGGGCGGCACTGAAGCTTTCTTT. It specifies CASSFMEGGTEAFF.

This clone has only one observation. The V and J genes are TRBV11-3 and TRBJ2-1, with TRBD1 matching 7 bases. Germline trimming cut 6 bases from V and 8 bases from J; bases unmatched to any gene: 7. This CDR3 is 13 amino acids long. Germline CDR1 is SGHNT and CDR2 is YENEEA. The CDR3 spells CASRETGSDEQFF. CDR3 sequence (DNA): TGTGCCAGCAGAGAGACAGGGTCCGATGAGCAGTTCTTC.

This clone was recorded once. This chain joins TRBV6-5 and TRBJ2-5; no reliable D call. From germline, CDR1 is MNHEY and CDR2 SVGAGI. V lost 5 bases, J lost 2 bases, and 15 bases lay in between. The CDR3 runs 15 residues. In DNA, the CDR3 is TGTGCCAGCAGTCGACGACAAGTAGGTCAAGAGACCCAGTACTTC. Its protein is CASSRRQVGQETQYF.

This clone showed up just a few times. V is TRBV6-5 and J is TRBJ1-1; D may be TRBD1 (6 bases). This CDR3 spans 14 amino acids. Germline V gene lookup returns CDR1 MNHEY and CDR2 SVGAGI. Trimming pared 5 bases from V and 10 bases from J, leaving 20 bases between. The CDR3, as DNA: TGTGCCAGCAGTACCCCCGGGAGGAGGGGGGCAGCTTTCTTT. Its protein product is CASSTPGRRGAAFF.

The chain combines TRBV9 with TRBJ1-3, with TRBD1 as a possible D gene (6 bases). V lost 4 bases and J 6 bases, leaving 17 bases between the germline ends. The CDR3 covers 15 residues. The germline CDR1 and CDR2 sequences are SGDLS and YYNGEE. The CDR3 loop is CASSPLPGASNTIYF. DNA for the CDR3: TGTGCCAGCAGCCCCCTTCCAGGGGCCTCAAACACCATATATTTT.

This rearrangement joins TRBV3-1 (or the pseudogene TRBV3-2) to TRBJ1-2; 7 positions agree with TRBD1. Germline values: CDR1 LGHDT, CDR2 YNNKEL (reference sequence). This CDR3 contains 14 residues. Trimming took 2 bases from V and 7 from J; bases not matched to a gene: 7. The CDR3 reads CASSQRDRRGGYTF. The CDR3 coding sequence is TGTGCCAGCAGCCAAAGGGACAGACGGGGTGGCTACACCTTC.

The genes are TRBV4-1 and TRBJ1-2; D is unresolved. Germline V gives CDR1 MGHRA, CDR2 YSYEKL. The V end lost 0 bases, the J end lost 0 bases, and 8 bases lay between the germline ends. The CDR3 runs to 15 residues. The CDR3 coding sequence is TGCGCCAGCAGCCAAGATCCGGCTGCTAACTATGGCTACACCTTC. Its translation is CASSQDPAANYGYTF.

This sequence joins TRBV11-1 and TRBJ1-2; D unclear. Germline lookup yields CDR1 SGHAT and CDR2 FQDESV (reference sequence). The CDR3 spans 14 residues. V was clipped by 3 bases and J by 1 base, with 9 bases between them. CDR3 nucleotide sequence: TGTGCCAGCAGCTTTGGGGATGGTAACTATGGCTACACCTTC. Translation gives CASSFGDGNYGYTF. The entire variable domain, with the rest obtained from reference TRBV11-1 and TRBJ1-2, is as follows: EAEVAQSPRYKITEKSQAVAFWCDPISGHATLYWYRQILGQGPELLVQFQDESVVDDSQLPKDRFSAERLKGVDSTLKIQPAELGDSAMYLCASSFGDGNYGYTFGSGTRLTVV.

This chain links TRBV3-1 (or the pseudogene TRBV3-2) with TRBJ2-1; 7 bases fit TRBD2. V was clipped by 4 bases and J by 2 bases; unmatched bases: 5. From germline, CDR1 is LGHDT and CDR2 YNNKEL (reference sequence). The CDR3 consists of 15 residues. The CDR3 here is CASSPSGTPYNEQFF. The CDR3 DNA is TGTGCCAGCAGCCCTAGCGGCACGCCCTACAATGAGCAGTTCTTC.

This chain uses TRBV9 with TRBJ2-1, with D possibly matching TRBD2 (7 bases). Germline CDR1 is SGDLS and CDR2 is YYNGEE. Trimming shortened V by 0 bases and J by 8 bases, and 15 bases separated the two germline ends. CDR3 size: 15 residues. The CDR3 spells CASSVEGGASDEQFF. DNA of the CDR3: TGTGCCAGCAGCGTAGAAGGGGGGGCCTCGGATGAGCAGTTCTTC.

CDR3 amino acids: CASSQGGQNYGYTF. CDR3 DNA: TGCGCCAGCAGCCAAGGTGGACAGAACTATGGCTACACCTTC. V usage is TRBV4-1 and J usage is TRBJ1-2, with TRBD1 as a possible D gene (6 bases). The germline V gene has CDR1 MGHRA and CDR2 YSYEKL. Trimming removed 1 base at V and 2 bases at J, with 8 bases between. The CDR3 contains 14 residues.

Comment on this clone: Other DNA sequences of this sample code for an identical CDR3. The chain is built from TRBV7-9 and TRBJ1-2, with D possibly matching TRBD1 (6 bases). V was cut by 5 bases and J by 3 bases, with 7 bases left in between. This CDR3 is built from 12 residues. Germline V gives CDR1 SEHNR, CDR2 FQNEAQ (reference sequence). The CDR3 DNA reads as TGTGCCAGCAGCAACAGGGACTATGGCTACACCTTC. Protein: CASSNRDYGYTF. The full variable domain, in which reference TRBV7-9 and TRBJ1-2 provide the parts outside the CDR3, is DTGVSQNPRHKITKRGQNVTFRCDPISEHNRLYWYRQTLGQGPEFLTYFQNEAQLEKSRLLSDRFSAERPKGSFSTLEIQRTEQGDSAMYLCASSNRDYGYTFGSGTRLTVV.

The rearrangement links TRBV7-8 to TRBJ1-5; D remains unclear. CDR1 SGHVS and CDR2 FQNEAQ come from the germline V gene. V lost 4 bases and J lost 4, with 8 bases in between. The CDR3 length is 13 residues. The CDR3 DNA sequence: TGTGCCAGCAGCTCCAGGCGGAATCAGCCCCAGCATTTT. Protein: CASSSRRNQPQHF.